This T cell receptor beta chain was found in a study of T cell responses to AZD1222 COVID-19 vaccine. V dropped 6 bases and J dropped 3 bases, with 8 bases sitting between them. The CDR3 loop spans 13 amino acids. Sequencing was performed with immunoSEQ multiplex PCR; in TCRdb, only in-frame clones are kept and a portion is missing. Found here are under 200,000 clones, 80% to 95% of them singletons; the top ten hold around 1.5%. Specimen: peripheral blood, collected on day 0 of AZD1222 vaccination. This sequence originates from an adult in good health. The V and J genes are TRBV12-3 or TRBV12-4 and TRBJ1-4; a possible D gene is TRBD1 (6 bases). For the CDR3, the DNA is TGTGCCAGCAGACGGACAGCTAATGAAAAACTGTTTTTT. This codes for CASRRTANEKLFF.